The 19 T cell receptor beta chains below were found in one sample sequenced in a study of blood T cell repertoires in COVID-19. Produced via immunoSEQ multiplex PCR; TCRdb's table is partial and in-frame only. This sample carries approximately 37,000 clones, 65% to 90% of them seen once, and the ten largest clones take roughly 5.1%. Input material: peripheral blood. The receptors were gathered from a man aged 40-55 years with active COVID-19.

V usage is TRBV2 and J usage is TRBJ1-2; D remains ambiguous. This CDR3 comprises 14 residues. Germline CDR1 and CDR2: SNHLY and FYNNEI. Trimming pared 6 bases from V and 4 bases from J, leaving 15 bases between. CDR3 amino acids: CASSDRVLGYGYTF. The CDR3 DNA reads TGTGCCAGCAGCGACCGGGTTCTAGGCTATGGCTACACCTTC.

This rearrangement joins TRBV5-1 to TRBJ1-2; TRBD1 matches at 7 bases. Trimming took 3 bases from V and 4 from J; bases not matched to a gene: 12. Germline CDR1 SGHRS, CDR2 YFSETQ. The CDR3 extends over 16 amino acids. CDR3 nucleotide sequence: TGCGCCAGCAGCTCCGTTCGACAGGGTCGGGGCTATGGCTACACCTTC. Translating it yields CASSSVRQGRGYGYTF.

V is TRBV24-1 and J is TRBJ2-1; 9 nucleotides match TRBD2. The CDR3 extends over 13 amino acids. The J segment lost 5 bases and the V segment lost 8 bases, leaving 3 bases of the junction unmatched. From germline, CDR1 is KGHDR and CDR2 SFDVKD. The CDR3 DNA reads TGTGCCACCATGGGACTAGCTAACAATGAGCAGTTCTTC. This gives the protein CATMGLANNEQFF.

The CDR3 DNA sequence: TGTGCCAGCAGCCAAGAAACAGGGGACTACGAGCAGTACTTC. Its protein is CASSQETGDYEQYF. The rearrangement links TRBV14 to TRBJ2-7; 7 bases agree with TRBD1. CDR3 size: 14 residues. From germline, CDR1 is SGHDN and CDR2 FVKESK. The V gene end was trimmed by 0 bases and the J gene end by 3 bases; junction bases not matched to a gene: 2.

By sample fraction, this clone is medium-sized. The chain links TRBV5-1 to TRBJ2-7, with 8 bases lining up with TRBD2. Germline CDR1 and CDR2: SGHRS and YFSETQ. The length of the CDR3 is 14 residues. J was trimmed by 2 bases and V by 4 bases; bases with no gene match: 5. The CDR3 reads CASSVSGIPYEQYF. CDR3 bases: TGCGCCAGCAGCGTTAGCGGGATCCCCTACGAGCAGTACTTC. Supplemented by reference TRBV5-1 and TRBJ2-7, the full variable domain reads KAGVTQTPRYLIKTRGQQVTLSCSPISGHRSVSWYQQTPGQGLQFLFEYFSETQRNKGNFPGRFSGRQFSNSRSEMNVSTLELGDSALYLCASSVSGIPYEQYFGPGTRLTVT.

The chain uses TRBV3-1 (or the pseudogene TRBV3-2) and TRBJ2-5; 8 positions match TRBD2. The CDR3 contains 16 residues. V shed 1 base, J shed 3 bases, and the junction held 7 bases outside the gene matches. Per the germline V gene, CDR1 is LGHDT and CDR2 is YNNKEL (reference sequence). CDR3: CASSQGSIAGKETQYF. The CDR3 DNA follows: TGTGCCAGCAGCCAAGGTTCGATAGCGGGAAAAGAGACCCAGTACTTC.

The chain has TRBV19 and TRBJ1-2; no definite D call. The CDR3 runs 13 residues. The V end was cut by 4 bases, the J end by 1 base, with 7 bases between. Germline V gives CDR1 LNHDA, CDR2 SQIVND (reference sequence). CDR3 protein: CASSREGNYGYTF. The DNA for the CDR3 is TGTGCCAGTAGTAGGGAGGGTAACTATGGCTACACCTTC.

The genes are TRBV15 and TRBJ2-7, with 11 positions matching TRBD1. Looked up from germline, CDR1 is LNHNV and CDR2 is YYDKDF (reference sequence). The length of the CDR3 is 15 residues. The junction had 5 bases not matched to a gene; V was cut back by 5 bases and J by 2 bases. The CDR3 protein is CATSGGQGGTYEQYF. Here the CDR3 DNA reads TGTGCCACCAGCGGGGGACAGGGGGGTACCTACGAGCAGTACTTC. The whole variable domain, remainder taken from reference TRBV15 and TRBJ2-7, is DAMVIQNPRYQVTQFGKPVTLSCSQTLNHNVMYWYQQKSSQAPKLLFHYYDKDFNNEADTPDNFQSRRPNTSFCFLDIRSPGLGDTAMYLCATSGGQGGTYEQYFGPGTRLTVT.

This clone appeared a few times. The gene calls are TRBV10-1 and TRBJ2-7; tentatively, D is TRBD1 (6 bases). Germline V lookup: CDR1 WNHNN, CDR2 SYGVQD (reference sequence). V shed 6 bases and J shed 2 bases, with 14 bases lying between them. The CDR3 length is 14 residues. This CDR3 is CASSLQGFPYEQYF. The CDR3 DNA sequence: TGCGCCAGCAGCCTACAGGGCTTCCCCTACGAGCAGTACTTC.

The V gene is TRBV5-1, the J gene TRBJ1-2; TRBD1 agrees at 8 bases. This CDR3 comprises 13 residues. Germline loops: CDR1 SGHRS, CDR2 YFSETQ. V dropped 8 bases and J dropped 2; count of bases not matched to a gene: 5. Here the CDR3 DNA reads TGCGCCAGTTCACAGGGGGGAAACTATGGCTACACCTTC. Residues: CASSQGGNYGYTF.

This clone was seen a handful of times. This chain connects TRBV6-5 to TRBJ1-1; 7 positions agree with TRBD1. V shed 5 bases, J shed 4 bases, and the junction held 7 bases outside the gene matches. The CDR3 extends over 14 amino acids. The germline gives CDR1 MNHEY, CDR2 SVGAGI. This CDR3 reads CASSKPPGGTEAFF. The DNA of the CDR3 is TGTGCCAGCAGTAAACCCCCAGGGGGCACTGAAGCTTTCTTT.

The chain uses TRBV7-2 and TRBJ1-2; TRBD1 matches at 10 bases. After removal of 0 bases from V and 8 bases from J, the junction contained 6 bases not matched to a gene. Per germline, CDR1 SGHTA and CDR2 FQGNSA. CDR3 length: 15 amino acids. This CDR3 reads CASSLAYGTGVGYTF. Written as DNA, the CDR3 is TGTGCCAGCAGCTTAGCCTACGGGACAGGGGTAGGCTACACCTTC.

V gene TRBV7-3 combines with J gene TRBJ2-3; possibly TRBD2 for D (6 bases). CDR1 SGHTA and CDR2 FQGTGA come from the germline V gene. V dropped 4 bases and J dropped 6 bases, with 17 bases sitting between them. The CDR3 extends over 15 amino acids. CDR3 bases: TGTGCCAGCAGCTCAGTTTCGGCGGGGATGGATACGCAGTATTTT. It yields the protein CASSSVSAGMDTQYF. Looking up the rest from reference TRBV7-3 and TRBJ2-3 gives the full variable domain: GAGVSQTPSNKVTEKGKYVELRCDPISGHTALYWYRQSLGQGPEFLIYFQGTGAADDSGLPNDRFFAVRPEGSVSTLKIQRTERGDSAVYLCASSSVSAGMDTQYFGPGTRLTVL.

The chain joins TRBV5-8 to TRBJ2-7; TRBD1 matches 10 bases. V was pared by 4 bases and J by 4 bases, with 5 bases of the junction left unmatched. CDR1 and CDR2 from the germline V gene are SGHTS and YDEGEE. The CDR3 covers 14 residues. For the CDR3, the DNA is TGTGCCAGCAGCCTTGACAGGGGGCTTTACGAGCAGTACTTC. It translates to CASSLDRGLYEQYF.

The CDR3 protein is CASSQTDTSYEQYF. The CDR3 DNA reads as TGTGCCAGCAGCCAGACAGATACATCCTACGAGCAGTACTTC. The J gene is TRBJ2-7, the V gene TRBV7-6; D may be TRBD1 (5 bases). Germline CDR1 is SGHVS and CDR2 is FNYEAQ. Trimming removed 5 bases from V and 1 base from J, with 12 bases in between. CDR3 length equals 14 residues.

The chain links TRBV7-6 to TRBJ2-7; 8 bases agree with TRBD1. CDR3 length: 14 residues. The junction had 9 bases not matched to a gene; V was cut back by 4 bases and J by 7 bases. CDR1 and CDR2 from the germline V gene are SGHVS and FNYEAQ. CDR3 in amino acids: CASSSRTGWGEQYF. The CDR3 region has the DNA TGTGCCAGCAGCTCTCGGACAGGGTGGGGTGAGCAGTACTTC.

The rearrangement uses TRBV2 and TRBJ1-2; 10 bases agree with TRBD1. V lost 5 bases, J lost 6 bases, and 3 bases stayed unmatched. The CDR3 consists of 13 residues. Germline CDR1 is SNHLY and CDR2 is FYNNEI. The CDR3 is CASSPDRGDGYTF. The CDR3 nucleotides are TGTGCCAGCAGTCCGGACAGGGGGGATGGCTACACCTTC.

The chain employs TRBV2 and TRBJ1-6, with a tentative D call TRBD1 (5 bases). V lost 7 bases to trimming and J lost 6 bases, with 19 bases between them. Germline CDR1 and CDR2: SNHLY and FYNNEI. The CDR3 contains 16 residues. CDR3 sequence (DNA): TGTGCCAGCACCCAGCGGGGCTCGGGAGGTAATTCACCCCTCCACTTT. It specifies CASTQRGSGGNSPLHF. Filled out from reference TRBV2 and TRBJ1-6, the complete variable domain reads EPEVTQTPSHQVTQMGQEVILRCVPISNHLYFYWYRQILGQKVEFLVSFYNNEISEKSEIFDDQFSVERPDGSNFTLKIRSTKLEDSAMYFCASTQRGSGGNSPLHFGNGTRLTVT.

CDR3: CASSPGTSGSGTDTQYF. CDR3 coding DNA: TGCGCCAGCAGCCCGGGGACTAGCGGGAGTGGGACAGATACGCAGTATTTT. The rearrangement links TRBV5-1 to TRBJ2-3, with TRBD2 identical over 14 bases. The CDR3 consists of 17 residues. The J segment lost 3 bases and the V segment lost 4 bases, leaving 7 bases of the junction unmatched. The germline CDR1 and CDR2 sequences are SGHRS and YFSETQ.